The rows below give T cell receptor beta chains drawn from one sample of a study of blood T cell repertoires in COVID-19. This table comes from immunoSEQ multiplex PCR, and its TCRdb copy is limited to in-frame clones, with some not included. The sample shows about 150,000 clones, around 85% of them seen only once. Specimen: peripheral blood. These receptors came from a woman aged 55-69 years with acute or convalescent COVID-19. Each CDR3 is given with its conserved first and last residue. D genes are given only for firm matches. A row's size may be missing; if present it is once, few, many or a size class.

cdr3_aa cdr3_nt v_call cdr3_length j_call d_call clone_size
CASSSDRFNTEAFF TGCGCCAGCAGCTCGGACAGATTTAACACTGAAGCTTTCTTT TRBV5-1 14 TRBJ1-1 NA once
CASSVGVGRGESPLHF TGTGCCAGCAGCGTAGGAGTAGGCCGGGGAGAATCACCCCTCCACTTT TRBV9 16 TRBJ1-6 NA NA
CATRGGDEQFF TGTGCCACCAGGGGGGGGGATGAGCAGTTCTTC TRBV15 11 TRBJ2-1 TRBD2 NA
CAWSAHRDSPLHF TGTGCCTGGAGTGCTCACAGGGACTCACCCCTCCACTTT TRBV30 13 TRBJ1-6 NA NA
CASSERTGANYGYTF TGCGCCAGCAGCGAACGGACAGGGGCTAACTATGGCTACACCTTC TRBV5-1 15 TRBJ1-2 TRBD1 NA
CASSARDRGRNTEAFF TGTGCCAGCAGCGCCCGGGACAGGGGAAGAAACACTGAAGCTTTCTTT TRBV5-4 16 TRBJ1-1 TRBD1 NA
CASSSSRIGNEQFF TGTGCCAGTAGTAGCTCTAGGATCGGCAATGAGCAGTTCTTC TRBV19 14 TRBJ2-1 NA few
CASSIEYQPQHF TGTGCCAGTAGTATTGAGTATCAGCCCCAGCATTTT TRBV19 12 TRBJ1-5 NA NA
CASSPRAASNYGYTF TGCGCCAGCAGCCCCCGAGCGGCATCTAACTATGGCTACACCTTC TRBV5-1 15 TRBJ1-2 NA NA
CASSRRQARNTEAFF TGTGCCAGCAGCCGGCGACAGGCTCGGAACACTGAAGCTTTCTTT TRBV6-5 15 TRBJ1-1 NA NA
CASQDTVNTEAFF TGTGCCAGCCAGGATACAGTGAACACTGAAGCTTTCTTT TRBV19 13 TRBJ1-1 NA NA
CASSIGGGAGSDNSPLHF TGTGCCAGTAGTATTGGCGGGGGCGCGGGATCCGATAATTCACCCCTCCACTTT TRBV19 18 TRBJ1-6 NA NA
CASSQGLAGGWETQYF TGTGCCAGCAGCCAGGGACTAGCGGGGGGTTGGGAGACCCAGTACTTC TRBV3-1/TRBV3-2 16 TRBJ2-5 TRBD2 few
CASSPGTSGETQYF TGCGCCAGTTCCCCCGGGACTAGCGGGGAGACCCAGTACTTC TRBV5-1 14 TRBJ2-5 TRBD2 NA